This T cell receptor (beta chain) was captured in a study of shared clonotypes between healthy human individuals. On this clone: What it binds is unknown. One end of the junction varies from germline; a read error may be responsible.

Study conclusions and caveats: A generally larger estimated richness was seen in naive subsets than in memory subsets.

Execution of the assay was at deep level. This table comes from immunoSEQ multiplex PCR, and its TCRdb copy is limited to in-frame clones, with some not included. Of about 2.4 million clones in the sample, over 85% were seen once. The CDR3 extends over 13 amino acids. In germline, CDR1 is SGHRS, CDR2 YFSETQ. Sequenced sample: naive CD4+ T cells from PBMCs. The sample's subset: CD45RA+ positively selected. The genes are TRBV5-1 and TRBJ1-3; 9 nucleotides align to TRBD1. This clonotype was sampled from a man younger than 35 in good health. Some clones in this sample may be carry-over from other donors' samples. The CDR3: CASSMGQGNTVYF. CDR3 coding DNA: TGCGCCAGCAGCATGGGACAGGGAAACACCGTATATTTT.